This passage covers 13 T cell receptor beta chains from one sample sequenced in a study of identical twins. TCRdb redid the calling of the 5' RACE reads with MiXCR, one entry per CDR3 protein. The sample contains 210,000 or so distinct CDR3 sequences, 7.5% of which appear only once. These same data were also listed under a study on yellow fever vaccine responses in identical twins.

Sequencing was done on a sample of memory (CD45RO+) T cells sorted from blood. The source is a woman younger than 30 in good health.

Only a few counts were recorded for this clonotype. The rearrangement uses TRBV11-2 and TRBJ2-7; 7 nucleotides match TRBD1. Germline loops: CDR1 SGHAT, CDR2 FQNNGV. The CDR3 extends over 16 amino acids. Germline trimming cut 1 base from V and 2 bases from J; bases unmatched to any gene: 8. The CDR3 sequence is CASSLVTRGTAYEQYF. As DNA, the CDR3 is TGTGCCAGCAGCTTAGTCACCCGTGGGACAGCCTACGAGCAGTACTTC.

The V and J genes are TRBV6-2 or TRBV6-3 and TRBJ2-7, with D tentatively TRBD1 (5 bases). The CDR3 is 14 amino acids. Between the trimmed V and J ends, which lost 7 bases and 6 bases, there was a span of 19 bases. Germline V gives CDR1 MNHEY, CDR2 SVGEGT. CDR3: CASTYSRALAEQYF. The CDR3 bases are TGTGCCAGCACCTACTCCAGGGCCCTGGCCGAGCAGTACTTC.

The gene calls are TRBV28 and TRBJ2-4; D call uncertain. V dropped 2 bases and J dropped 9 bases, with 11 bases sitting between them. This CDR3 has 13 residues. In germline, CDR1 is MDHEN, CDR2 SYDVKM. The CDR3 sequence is CASSLSSSGIQYF. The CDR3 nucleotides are TGTGCCAGCAGTTTAAGTTCCAGTGGCATTCAGTACTTC.

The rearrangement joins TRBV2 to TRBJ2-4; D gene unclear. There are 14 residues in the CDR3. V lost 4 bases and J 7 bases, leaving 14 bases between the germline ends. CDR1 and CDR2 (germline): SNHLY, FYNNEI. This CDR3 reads CASSVDTFGNIQYF. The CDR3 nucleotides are TGTGCCAGCAGTGTAGACACTTTTGGGAACATTCAGTACTTC.

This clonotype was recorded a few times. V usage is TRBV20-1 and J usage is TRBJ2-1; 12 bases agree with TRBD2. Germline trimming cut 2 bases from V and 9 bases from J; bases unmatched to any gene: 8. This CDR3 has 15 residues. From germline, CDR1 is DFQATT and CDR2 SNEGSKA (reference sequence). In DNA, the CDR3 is TGCAGTGCTAGACACCCTAGCGGGAGGGCCGGTGAGCAGTTCTTC. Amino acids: CSARHPSGRAGEQFF.

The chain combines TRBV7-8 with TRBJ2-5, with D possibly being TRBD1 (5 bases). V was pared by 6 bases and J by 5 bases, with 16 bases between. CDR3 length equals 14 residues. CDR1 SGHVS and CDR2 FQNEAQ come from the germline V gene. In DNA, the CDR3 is TGTGCCAGCAGTTCACGACAGCCATCCGAGACCCAGTACTTC. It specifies CASSSRQPSETQYF.

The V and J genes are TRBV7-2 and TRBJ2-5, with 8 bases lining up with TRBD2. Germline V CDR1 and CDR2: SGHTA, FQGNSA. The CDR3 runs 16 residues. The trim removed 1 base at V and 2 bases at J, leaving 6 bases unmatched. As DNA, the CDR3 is TGTGCCAGCAGCTTAGGGTCCAGCGGGAGACAAGAGACCCAGTACTTC. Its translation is CASSLGSSGRQETQYF.

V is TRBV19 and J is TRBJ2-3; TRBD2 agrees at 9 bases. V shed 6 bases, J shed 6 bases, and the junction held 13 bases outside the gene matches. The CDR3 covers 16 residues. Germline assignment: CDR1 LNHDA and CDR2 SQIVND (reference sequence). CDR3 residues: CASSHGWRGGRDTQYF. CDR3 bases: TGTGCCAGTAGCCACGGGTGGCGGGGGGGCCGGGATACGCAGTATTTT. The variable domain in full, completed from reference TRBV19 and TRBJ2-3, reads DGGITQSPKYLFRKEGQNVTLSCEQNLNHDAMYWYRQDPGQGLRLIYYSQIVNDFQKGDIAEGYSVSREKKESFPLTVTSAQKNPTAFYLCASSHGWRGGRDTQYFGPGTRLTVL.

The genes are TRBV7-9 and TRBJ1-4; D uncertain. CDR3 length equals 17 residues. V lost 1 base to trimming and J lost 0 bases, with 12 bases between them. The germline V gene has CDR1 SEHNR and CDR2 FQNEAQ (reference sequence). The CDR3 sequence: CASSLVINAATNEKLFF. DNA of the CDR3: TGTGCCAGCAGCTTAGTGATCAACGCCGCAACTAATGAAAAACTGTTTTTT.

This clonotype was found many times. CDR3 sequence (DNA): TGTGCCACCAGTGACCAGACTCAATTAGCGAACACCGGGGAGCTGTTTTTT. As protein: CATSDQTQLANTGELFF. The genes are TRBV24-1 and TRBJ2-2; the D is unclear. V was shortened by 4 bases and J by 0 bases, with 14 bases between the two germline ends. The CDR3 extends over 17 amino acids. Germline V gene data show CDR1 as KGHDR and CDR2 as SFDVKD.

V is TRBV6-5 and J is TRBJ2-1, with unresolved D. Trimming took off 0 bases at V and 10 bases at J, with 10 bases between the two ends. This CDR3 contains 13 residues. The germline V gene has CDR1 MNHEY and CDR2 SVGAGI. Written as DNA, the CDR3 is TGTGCCAGCAGTTACTCCGAAGACGGAGAGCAGTTCTTC. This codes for CASSYSEDGEQFF.

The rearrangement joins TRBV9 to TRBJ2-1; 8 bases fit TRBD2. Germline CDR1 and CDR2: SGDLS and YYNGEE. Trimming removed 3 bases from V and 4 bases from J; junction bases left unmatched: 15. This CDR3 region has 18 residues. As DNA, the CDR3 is TGTGCCAGCAGCGACCCCGGGTTCGGGGCGGGGGGTTACAATGAGCAGTTCTTC. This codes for CASSDPGFGAGGYNEQFF.

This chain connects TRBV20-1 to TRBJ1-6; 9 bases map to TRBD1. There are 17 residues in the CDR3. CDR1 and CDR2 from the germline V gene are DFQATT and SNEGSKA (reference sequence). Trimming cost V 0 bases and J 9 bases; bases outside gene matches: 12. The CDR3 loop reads CSARDGAGTGFFSPLHF. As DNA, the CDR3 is TGCAGTGCTAGAGATGGCGCCGGGACAGGGTTTTTTTCACCCCTCCACTTT.